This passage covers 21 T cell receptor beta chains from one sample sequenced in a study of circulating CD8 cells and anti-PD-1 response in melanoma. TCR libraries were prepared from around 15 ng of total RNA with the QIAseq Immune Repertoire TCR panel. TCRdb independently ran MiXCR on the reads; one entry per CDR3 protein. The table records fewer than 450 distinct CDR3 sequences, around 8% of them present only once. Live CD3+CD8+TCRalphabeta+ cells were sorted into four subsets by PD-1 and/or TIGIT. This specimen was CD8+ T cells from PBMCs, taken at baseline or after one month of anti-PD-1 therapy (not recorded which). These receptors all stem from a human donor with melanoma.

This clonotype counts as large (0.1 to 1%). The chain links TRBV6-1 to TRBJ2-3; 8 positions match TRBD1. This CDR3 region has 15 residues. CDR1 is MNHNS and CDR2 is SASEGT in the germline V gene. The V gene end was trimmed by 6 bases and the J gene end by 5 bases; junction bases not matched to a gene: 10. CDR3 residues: CASSSRGLLRDTQYF. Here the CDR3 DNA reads TGTGCCAGCAGCTCCAGGGGGCTGTTAAGAGATACGCAGTATTTT.

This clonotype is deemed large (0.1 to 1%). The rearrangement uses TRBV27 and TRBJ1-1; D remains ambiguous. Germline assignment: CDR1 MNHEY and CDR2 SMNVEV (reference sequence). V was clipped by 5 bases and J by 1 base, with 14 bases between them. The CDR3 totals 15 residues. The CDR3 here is CASSDDSETNTEAFF. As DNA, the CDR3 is TGTGCCAGCAGTGACGACTCAGAGACGAACACTGAAGCTTTCTTT.

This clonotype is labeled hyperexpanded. CDR3 residues: CASRRTGPVEAFF. CDR3 bases: TGTGCCAGCAGGAGGACAGGACCGGTTGAAGCTTTCTTT. The genes are TRBV7-2 and TRBJ1-1, with 7 bases aligning to TRBD1. Per the germline V gene, CDR1 is SGHTA and CDR2 is FQGNSA. The CDR3 totals 13 residues. With V trimmed by 6 bases and J by 7 bases, 8 bases remained unmatched.

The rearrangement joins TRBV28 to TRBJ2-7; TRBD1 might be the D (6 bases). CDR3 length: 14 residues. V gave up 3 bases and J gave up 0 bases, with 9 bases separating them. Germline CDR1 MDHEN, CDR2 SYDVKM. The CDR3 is CASSLWGPSYEQYF. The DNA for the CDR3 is TGTGCCAGCAGTTTGTGGGGGCCCTCCTACGAGCAGTACTTC.

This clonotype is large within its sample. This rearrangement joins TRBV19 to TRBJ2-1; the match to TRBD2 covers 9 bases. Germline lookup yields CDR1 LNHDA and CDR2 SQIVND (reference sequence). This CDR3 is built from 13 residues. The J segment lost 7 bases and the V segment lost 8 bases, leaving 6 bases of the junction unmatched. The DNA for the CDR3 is TGTGCCAGTTCTAGCGGGGCTATAAATGAGCAGTTCTTC. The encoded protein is CASSSGAINEQFF.

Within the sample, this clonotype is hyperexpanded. The CDR3 loop reads CASSGRTSGGNAKNIQYF. The CDR3 DNA is TGTGCCAGCAGTGGAAGGACTAGCGGGGGGAACGCCAAAAACATTCAGTACTTC. This rearrangement joins TRBV6-1 to TRBJ2-4; TRBD2 aligns across 14 bases. This CDR3 region has 18 residues. V was pared by 4 bases and J by 1 base, with 6 bases of the junction left unmatched. Per the germline V gene, CDR1 is MNHNS and CDR2 is SASEGT.

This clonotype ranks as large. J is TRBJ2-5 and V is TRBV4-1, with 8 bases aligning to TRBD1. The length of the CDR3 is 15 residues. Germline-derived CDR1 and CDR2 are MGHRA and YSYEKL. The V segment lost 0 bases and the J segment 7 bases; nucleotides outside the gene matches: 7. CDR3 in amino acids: CASSQETGALGTQYF. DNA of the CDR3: TGCGCCAGCAGCCAAGAGACAGGGGCCTTAGGGACCCAGTACTTC.

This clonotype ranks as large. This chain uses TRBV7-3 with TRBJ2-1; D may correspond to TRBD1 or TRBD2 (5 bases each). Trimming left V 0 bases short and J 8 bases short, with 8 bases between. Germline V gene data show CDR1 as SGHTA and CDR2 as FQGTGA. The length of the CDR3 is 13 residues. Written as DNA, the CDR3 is TGTGCCAGCAGCTTAACGGGGACGGATGAGCAGTTCTTC. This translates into CASSLTGTDEQFF.

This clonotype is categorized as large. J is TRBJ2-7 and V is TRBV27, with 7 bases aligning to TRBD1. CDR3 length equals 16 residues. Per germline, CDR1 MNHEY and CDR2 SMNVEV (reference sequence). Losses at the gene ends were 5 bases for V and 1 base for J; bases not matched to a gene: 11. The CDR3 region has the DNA TGTGCCAGCAGTCCACTTTCCCGGGACAGTTCCTACGAGCAGTACTTC. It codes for CASSPLSRDSSYEQYF.

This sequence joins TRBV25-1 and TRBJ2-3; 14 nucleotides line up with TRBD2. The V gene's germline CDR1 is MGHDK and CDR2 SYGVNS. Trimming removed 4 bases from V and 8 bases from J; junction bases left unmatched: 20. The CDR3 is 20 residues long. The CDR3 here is CASSAYPTGLAGDPRGTQYF. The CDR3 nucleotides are TGTGCCAGCAGTGCCTACCCAACGGGACTAGCGGGGGACCCAAGGGGTACGCAGTATTTT.

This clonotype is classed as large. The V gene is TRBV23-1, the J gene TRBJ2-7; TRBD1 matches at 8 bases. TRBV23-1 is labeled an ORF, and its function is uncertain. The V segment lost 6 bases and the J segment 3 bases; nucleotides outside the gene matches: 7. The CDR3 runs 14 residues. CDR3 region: CASRIGQGGYEQYF. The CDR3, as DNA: TGCGCCAGCAGAATCGGACAGGGTGGCTACGAGCAGTACTTC.

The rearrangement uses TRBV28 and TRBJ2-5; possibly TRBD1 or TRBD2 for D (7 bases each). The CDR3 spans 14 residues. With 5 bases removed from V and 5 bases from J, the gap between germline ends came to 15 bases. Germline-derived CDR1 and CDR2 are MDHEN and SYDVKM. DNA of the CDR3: TGTGCCAGCAGTAGGTCAGGGGGAGGGGAGACCCAGTACTTC. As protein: CASSRSGGGETQYF.

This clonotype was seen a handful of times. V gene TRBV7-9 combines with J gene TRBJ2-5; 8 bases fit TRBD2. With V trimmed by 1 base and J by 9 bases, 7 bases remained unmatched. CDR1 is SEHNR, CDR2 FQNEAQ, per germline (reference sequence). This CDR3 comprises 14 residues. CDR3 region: CASSLVKPGGAQYF. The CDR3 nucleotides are TGTGCCAGCAGCTTAGTAAAGCCCGGGGGGGCCCAGTACTTC. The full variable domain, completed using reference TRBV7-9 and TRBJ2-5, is DTGVSQNPRHKITKRGQNVTFRCDPISEHNRLYWYRQTLGQGPEFLTYFQNEAQLEKSRLLSDRFSAERPKGSFSTLEIQRTEQGDSAMYLCASSLVKPGGAQYFGPGTRLLVL.

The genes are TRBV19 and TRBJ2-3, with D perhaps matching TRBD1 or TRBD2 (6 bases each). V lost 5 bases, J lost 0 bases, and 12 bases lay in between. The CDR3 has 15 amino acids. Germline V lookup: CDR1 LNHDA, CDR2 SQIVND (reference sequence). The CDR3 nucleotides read TGTGCCAGTAGTTTTTCGGGGGCTAGCACAGATACGCAGTATTTT. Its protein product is CASSFSGASTDTQYF.

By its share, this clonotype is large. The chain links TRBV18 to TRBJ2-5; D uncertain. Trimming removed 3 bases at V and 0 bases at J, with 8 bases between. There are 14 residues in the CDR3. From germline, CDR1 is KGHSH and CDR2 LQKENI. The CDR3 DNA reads TGTGCCAGCTCACCTGGACGGAACCAAGAGACCCAGTACTTC. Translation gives CASSPGRNQETQYF.

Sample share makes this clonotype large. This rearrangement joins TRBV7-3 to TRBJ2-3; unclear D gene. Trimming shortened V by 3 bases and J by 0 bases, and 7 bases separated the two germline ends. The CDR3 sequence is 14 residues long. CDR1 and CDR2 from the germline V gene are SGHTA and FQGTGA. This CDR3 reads CASSLVGSTDTQYF. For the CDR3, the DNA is TGTGCCAGCAGCTTGGTTGGGAGCACAGATACGCAGTATTTT.

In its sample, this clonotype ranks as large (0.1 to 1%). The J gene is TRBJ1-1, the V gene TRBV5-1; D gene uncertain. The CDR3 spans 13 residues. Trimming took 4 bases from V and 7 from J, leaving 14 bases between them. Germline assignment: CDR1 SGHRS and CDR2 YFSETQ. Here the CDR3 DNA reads TGCGCCAGCAGCGGAAGAGTGCCTGGTGAAGCTTTCTTT. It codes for CASSGRVPGEAFF.

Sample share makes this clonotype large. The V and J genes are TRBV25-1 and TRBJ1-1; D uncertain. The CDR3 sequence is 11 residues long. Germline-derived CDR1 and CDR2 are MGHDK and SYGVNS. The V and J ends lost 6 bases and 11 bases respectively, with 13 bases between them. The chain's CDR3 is CASRTSVGAFF. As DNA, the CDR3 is TGTGCCAGCAGAACTTCCGTGGGGGCTTTCTTT.

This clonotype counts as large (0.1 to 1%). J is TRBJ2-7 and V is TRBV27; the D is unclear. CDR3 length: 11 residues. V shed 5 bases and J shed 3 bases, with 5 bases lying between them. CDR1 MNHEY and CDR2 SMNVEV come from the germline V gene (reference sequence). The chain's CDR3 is CASSTGYEQYF. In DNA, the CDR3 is TGTGCCAGCAGTACGGGCTACGAGCAGTACTTC.

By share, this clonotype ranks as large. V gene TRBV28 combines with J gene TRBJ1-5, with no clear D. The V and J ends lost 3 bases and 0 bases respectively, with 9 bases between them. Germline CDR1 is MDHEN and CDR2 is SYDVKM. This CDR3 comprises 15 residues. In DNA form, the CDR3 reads TGTGCCAGCAGTTTTGGGGATTATAGCAATCAGCCCCAGCATTTT. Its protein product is CASSFGDYSNQPQHF. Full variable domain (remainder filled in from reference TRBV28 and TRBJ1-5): DVKVTQSSRYLVKRTGEKVFLECVQDMDHENMFWYRQDPGLGLRLIYFSYDVKMKEKGDIPEGYSVSREKKERFSLILESASTNQTSMYLCASSFGDYSNQPQHFGDGTRLSIL.

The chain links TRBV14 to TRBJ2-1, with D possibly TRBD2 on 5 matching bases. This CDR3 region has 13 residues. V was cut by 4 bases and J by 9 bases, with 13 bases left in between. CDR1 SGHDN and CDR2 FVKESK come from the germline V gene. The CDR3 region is CASSPTLRGEQFF. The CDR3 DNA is TGTGCCAGCAGCCCGACCCTACGGGGTGAGCAGTTCTTC.